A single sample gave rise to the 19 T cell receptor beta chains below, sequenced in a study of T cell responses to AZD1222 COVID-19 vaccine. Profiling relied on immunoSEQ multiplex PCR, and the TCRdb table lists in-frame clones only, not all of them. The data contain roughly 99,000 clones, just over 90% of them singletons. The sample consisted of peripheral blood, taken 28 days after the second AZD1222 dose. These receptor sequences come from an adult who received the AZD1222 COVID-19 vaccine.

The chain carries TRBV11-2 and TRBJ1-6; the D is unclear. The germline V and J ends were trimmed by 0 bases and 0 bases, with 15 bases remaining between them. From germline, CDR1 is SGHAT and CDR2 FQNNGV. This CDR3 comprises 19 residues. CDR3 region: CASSLDWGGLPSYNSPLHF. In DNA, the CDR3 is TGTGCCAGCAGCTTAGATTGGGGAGGGCTCCCCTCCTATAATTCACCCCTCCACTTT.

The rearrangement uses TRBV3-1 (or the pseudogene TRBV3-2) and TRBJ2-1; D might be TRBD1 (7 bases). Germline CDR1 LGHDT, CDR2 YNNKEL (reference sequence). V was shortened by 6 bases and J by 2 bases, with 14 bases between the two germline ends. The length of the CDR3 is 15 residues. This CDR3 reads CASRPEGAPYNEQFF. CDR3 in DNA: TGTGCCAGCAGACCGGAGGGGGCCCCCTACAATGAGCAGTTCTTC.

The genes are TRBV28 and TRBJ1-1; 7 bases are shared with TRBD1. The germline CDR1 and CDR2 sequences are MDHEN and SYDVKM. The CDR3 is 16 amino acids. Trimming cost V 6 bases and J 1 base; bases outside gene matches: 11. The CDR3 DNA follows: TGTGCCAGCAGCCGGCCCGGACAGGTGGGGAACACTGAAGCTTTCTTT. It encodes CASSRPGQVGNTEAFF. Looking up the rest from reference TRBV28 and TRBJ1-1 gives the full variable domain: DVKVTQSSRYLVKRTGEKVFLECVQDMDHENMFWYRQDPGLGLRLIYFSYDVKMKEKGDIPEGYSVSREKKERFSLILESASTNQTSMYLCASSRPGQVGNTEAFFGQGTRLTVV.

The DNA for the CDR3 is TGTGCCAGCAGCTTAGTGGGGGGGGGAAACACTGAAGCTTTCTTT. Translating gives CASSLVGGGNTEAFF. V is TRBV7-2 and J is TRBJ1-1, with TRBD1 as a possible D gene (5 bases). This CDR3 region has 15 residues. Trimming took off 1 base at V and 2 bases at J, with 11 bases between the two ends. Germline V gene sequence: CDR1 SGHTA, CDR2 FQGNSA.

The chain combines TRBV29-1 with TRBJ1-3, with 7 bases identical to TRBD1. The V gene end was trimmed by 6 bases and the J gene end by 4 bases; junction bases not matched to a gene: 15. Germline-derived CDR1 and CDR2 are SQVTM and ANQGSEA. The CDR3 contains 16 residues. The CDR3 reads CSVELVTGNVGNTIYF. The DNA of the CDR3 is TGCAGCGTGGAACTAGTGACAGGGAATGTGGGAAACACCATATATTTT.

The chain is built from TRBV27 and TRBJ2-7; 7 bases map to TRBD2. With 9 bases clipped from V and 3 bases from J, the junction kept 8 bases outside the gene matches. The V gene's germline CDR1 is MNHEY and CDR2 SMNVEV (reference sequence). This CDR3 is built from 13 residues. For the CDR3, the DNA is TGTGCCAGTGCTAGCGGACGTTACTACGAGCAGTACTTC. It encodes CASASGRYYEQYF.

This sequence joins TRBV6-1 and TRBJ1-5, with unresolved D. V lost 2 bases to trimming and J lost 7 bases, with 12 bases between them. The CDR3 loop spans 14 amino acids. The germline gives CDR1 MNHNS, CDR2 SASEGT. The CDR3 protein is CASSEWNGDQPQHF. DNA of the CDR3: TGTGCCAGCAGTGAATGGAACGGAGACCAGCCCCAGCATTTT.

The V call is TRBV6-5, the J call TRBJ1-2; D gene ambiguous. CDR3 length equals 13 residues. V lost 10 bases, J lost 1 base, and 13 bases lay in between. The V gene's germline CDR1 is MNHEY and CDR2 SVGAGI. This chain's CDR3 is CATRPEHNYGYTF. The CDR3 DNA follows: TGTGCCACCCGACCGGAGCATAACTATGGCTACACCTTC.

The CDR3, as DNA: TGTGCCAGCTCACTACAGCCTTCCTCTGGAAACACCATATATTTT. It is translated as CASSLQPSSGNTIYF. The chain joins TRBV18 to TRBJ1-3; D uncertain. V dropped 4 bases and J dropped 0 bases, with 10 bases sitting between them. Looked up from germline, CDR1 is KGHSH and CDR2 is LQKENI. This CDR3 has 15 residues.

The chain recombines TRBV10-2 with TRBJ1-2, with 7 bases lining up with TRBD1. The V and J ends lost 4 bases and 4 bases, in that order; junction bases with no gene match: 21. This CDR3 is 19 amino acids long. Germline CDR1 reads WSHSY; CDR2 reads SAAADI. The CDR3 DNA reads TGCGCCAGCAGTGGGGGTATCGGGACAGATGCAATTATCCGCTATGGCTACACCTTC. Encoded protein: CASSGGIGTDAIIRYGYTF.

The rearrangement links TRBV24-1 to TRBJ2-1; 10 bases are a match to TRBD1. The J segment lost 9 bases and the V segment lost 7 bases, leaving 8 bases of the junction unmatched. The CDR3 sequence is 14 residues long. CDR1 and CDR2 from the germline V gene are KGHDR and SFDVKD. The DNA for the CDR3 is TGTGCCACCAGAGCCGGGACAGGGGTCGGTGAGCAGTTCTTC. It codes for CATRAGTGVGEQFF.

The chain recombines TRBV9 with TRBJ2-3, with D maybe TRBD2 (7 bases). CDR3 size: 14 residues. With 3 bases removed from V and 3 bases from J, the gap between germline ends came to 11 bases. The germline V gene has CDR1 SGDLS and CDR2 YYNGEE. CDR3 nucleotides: TGTGCCAGCAGCGCGCGGGGGCGAACAGATACGCAGTATTTT. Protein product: CASSARGRTDTQYF.

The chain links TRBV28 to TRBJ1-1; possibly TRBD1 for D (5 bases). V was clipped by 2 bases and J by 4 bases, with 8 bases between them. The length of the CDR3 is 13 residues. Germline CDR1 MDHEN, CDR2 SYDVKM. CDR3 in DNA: TGTGCCAGCAGTTTAGGGGGATTCACTGAAGCTTTCTTT. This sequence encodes CASSLGGFTEAFF.

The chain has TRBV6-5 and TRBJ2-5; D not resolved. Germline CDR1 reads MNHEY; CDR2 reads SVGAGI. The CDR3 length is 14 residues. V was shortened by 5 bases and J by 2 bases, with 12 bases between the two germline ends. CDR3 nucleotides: TGTGCCAGCAGTACGTGGGCTACACAAGAGACCCAGTACTTC. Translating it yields CASSTWATQETQYF.

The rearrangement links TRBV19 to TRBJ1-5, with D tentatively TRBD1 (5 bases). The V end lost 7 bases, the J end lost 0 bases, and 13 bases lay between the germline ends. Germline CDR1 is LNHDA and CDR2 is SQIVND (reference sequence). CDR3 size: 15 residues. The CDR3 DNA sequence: TGTGCCAGTACCCTGGGGCGGATTAGCAATCAGCCCCAGCATTTT. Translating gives CASTLGRISNQPQHF.

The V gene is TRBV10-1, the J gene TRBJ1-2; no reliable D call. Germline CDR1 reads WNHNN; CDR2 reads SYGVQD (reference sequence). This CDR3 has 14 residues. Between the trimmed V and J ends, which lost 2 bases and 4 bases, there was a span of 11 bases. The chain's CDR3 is CASSESQTPYGYTF. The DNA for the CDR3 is TGCGCCAGCAGTGAGAGCCAAACCCCCTATGGCTACACCTTC.

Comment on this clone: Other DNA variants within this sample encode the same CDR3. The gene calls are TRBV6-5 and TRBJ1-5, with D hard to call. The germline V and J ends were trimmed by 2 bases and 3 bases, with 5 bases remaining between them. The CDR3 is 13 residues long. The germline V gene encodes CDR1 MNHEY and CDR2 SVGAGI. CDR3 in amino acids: CASSYSFNQPQHF. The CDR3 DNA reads TGTGCCAGCAGTTACAGCTTCAATCAGCCCCAGCATTTT.

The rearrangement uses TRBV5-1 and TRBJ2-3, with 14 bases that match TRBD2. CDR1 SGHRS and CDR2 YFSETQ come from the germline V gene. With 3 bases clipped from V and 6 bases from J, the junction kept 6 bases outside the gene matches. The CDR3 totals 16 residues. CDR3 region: CASSYVTSGRGDTQYF. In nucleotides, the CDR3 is TGCGCCAGCAGCTACGTGACTAGCGGGAGGGGTGATACGCAGTATTTT.

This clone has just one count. CDR3 sequence: CASSPRGDYGYTF. CDR3 nucleotides: TGTGCCAGCAGCCCCCGGGGGGACTATGGCTACACCTTC. The chain uses TRBV11-2 and TRBJ1-2; the D gene is possibly TRBD1 (5 bases). CDR1 is SGHAT, CDR2 FQNNGV, per germline. V dropped 5 bases and J dropped 3 bases, with 10 bases sitting between them. This CDR3 spans 13 amino acids.